What follows describes a single T cell receptor beta chain. No antigen is known for it. This specimen comes from a study of Ad26.COV2.S vaccination and SARS-CoV-2 variants. The study's findings and limits: The placebo group had lower spike-specific TCR breadth than the vaccine recipients did. It was found that vaccine and placebo recipients had similar non-spike TCR breadth.

Sequencing was performed with immunoSEQ multiplex PCR; in TCRdb, only in-frame clones are kept and a portion is missing. In the table there are about 390,000 clones, around 85% of which are singletons. Treatment denoted: approximately 18 received Ad26.COV2.S at low or high dose, single or two shots; several received placebo; per-sample allocation not given. Sampling was done on day 63 after the first vaccine or placebo injection. Immunization relied on an Ad26 vector, which expressed Wuhan-strain SARS-CoV-2 spike. This CDR3 contains 16 residues. V lost 1 base and J 3 bases, leaving 12 bases between the germline ends. Germline loops: CDR1 SGHAT, CDR2 FQNNGV.

The sequence derives from a person aged 18-65 years who received the Ad26.COV2.S COVID-19 vaccine or a placebo. This chain joins TRBV11-2 and TRBJ1-4; D gene unclear. Sequencing was performed on peripheral blood, taken in a trial of Ad26.COV2.S vaccine versus placebo. CDR3 residues: CASSLGVVGSNEKLFF. The DNA for the CDR3 is TGTGCCAGCAGCTTAGGGGTTGTGGGTTCTAATGAAAAACTGTTTTTT. The full variable domain, in which reference TRBV11-2 and TRBJ1-4 provide the parts outside the CDR3, is EAGVAQSPRYKIIEKRQSVAFWCNPISGHATLYWYQQILGQGPKLLIQFQNNGVVDDSQLPKDRFSAERLKGVDSTLKIQPAKLEDSAVYLCASSLGVVGSNEKLFFGSGTQLSVL.